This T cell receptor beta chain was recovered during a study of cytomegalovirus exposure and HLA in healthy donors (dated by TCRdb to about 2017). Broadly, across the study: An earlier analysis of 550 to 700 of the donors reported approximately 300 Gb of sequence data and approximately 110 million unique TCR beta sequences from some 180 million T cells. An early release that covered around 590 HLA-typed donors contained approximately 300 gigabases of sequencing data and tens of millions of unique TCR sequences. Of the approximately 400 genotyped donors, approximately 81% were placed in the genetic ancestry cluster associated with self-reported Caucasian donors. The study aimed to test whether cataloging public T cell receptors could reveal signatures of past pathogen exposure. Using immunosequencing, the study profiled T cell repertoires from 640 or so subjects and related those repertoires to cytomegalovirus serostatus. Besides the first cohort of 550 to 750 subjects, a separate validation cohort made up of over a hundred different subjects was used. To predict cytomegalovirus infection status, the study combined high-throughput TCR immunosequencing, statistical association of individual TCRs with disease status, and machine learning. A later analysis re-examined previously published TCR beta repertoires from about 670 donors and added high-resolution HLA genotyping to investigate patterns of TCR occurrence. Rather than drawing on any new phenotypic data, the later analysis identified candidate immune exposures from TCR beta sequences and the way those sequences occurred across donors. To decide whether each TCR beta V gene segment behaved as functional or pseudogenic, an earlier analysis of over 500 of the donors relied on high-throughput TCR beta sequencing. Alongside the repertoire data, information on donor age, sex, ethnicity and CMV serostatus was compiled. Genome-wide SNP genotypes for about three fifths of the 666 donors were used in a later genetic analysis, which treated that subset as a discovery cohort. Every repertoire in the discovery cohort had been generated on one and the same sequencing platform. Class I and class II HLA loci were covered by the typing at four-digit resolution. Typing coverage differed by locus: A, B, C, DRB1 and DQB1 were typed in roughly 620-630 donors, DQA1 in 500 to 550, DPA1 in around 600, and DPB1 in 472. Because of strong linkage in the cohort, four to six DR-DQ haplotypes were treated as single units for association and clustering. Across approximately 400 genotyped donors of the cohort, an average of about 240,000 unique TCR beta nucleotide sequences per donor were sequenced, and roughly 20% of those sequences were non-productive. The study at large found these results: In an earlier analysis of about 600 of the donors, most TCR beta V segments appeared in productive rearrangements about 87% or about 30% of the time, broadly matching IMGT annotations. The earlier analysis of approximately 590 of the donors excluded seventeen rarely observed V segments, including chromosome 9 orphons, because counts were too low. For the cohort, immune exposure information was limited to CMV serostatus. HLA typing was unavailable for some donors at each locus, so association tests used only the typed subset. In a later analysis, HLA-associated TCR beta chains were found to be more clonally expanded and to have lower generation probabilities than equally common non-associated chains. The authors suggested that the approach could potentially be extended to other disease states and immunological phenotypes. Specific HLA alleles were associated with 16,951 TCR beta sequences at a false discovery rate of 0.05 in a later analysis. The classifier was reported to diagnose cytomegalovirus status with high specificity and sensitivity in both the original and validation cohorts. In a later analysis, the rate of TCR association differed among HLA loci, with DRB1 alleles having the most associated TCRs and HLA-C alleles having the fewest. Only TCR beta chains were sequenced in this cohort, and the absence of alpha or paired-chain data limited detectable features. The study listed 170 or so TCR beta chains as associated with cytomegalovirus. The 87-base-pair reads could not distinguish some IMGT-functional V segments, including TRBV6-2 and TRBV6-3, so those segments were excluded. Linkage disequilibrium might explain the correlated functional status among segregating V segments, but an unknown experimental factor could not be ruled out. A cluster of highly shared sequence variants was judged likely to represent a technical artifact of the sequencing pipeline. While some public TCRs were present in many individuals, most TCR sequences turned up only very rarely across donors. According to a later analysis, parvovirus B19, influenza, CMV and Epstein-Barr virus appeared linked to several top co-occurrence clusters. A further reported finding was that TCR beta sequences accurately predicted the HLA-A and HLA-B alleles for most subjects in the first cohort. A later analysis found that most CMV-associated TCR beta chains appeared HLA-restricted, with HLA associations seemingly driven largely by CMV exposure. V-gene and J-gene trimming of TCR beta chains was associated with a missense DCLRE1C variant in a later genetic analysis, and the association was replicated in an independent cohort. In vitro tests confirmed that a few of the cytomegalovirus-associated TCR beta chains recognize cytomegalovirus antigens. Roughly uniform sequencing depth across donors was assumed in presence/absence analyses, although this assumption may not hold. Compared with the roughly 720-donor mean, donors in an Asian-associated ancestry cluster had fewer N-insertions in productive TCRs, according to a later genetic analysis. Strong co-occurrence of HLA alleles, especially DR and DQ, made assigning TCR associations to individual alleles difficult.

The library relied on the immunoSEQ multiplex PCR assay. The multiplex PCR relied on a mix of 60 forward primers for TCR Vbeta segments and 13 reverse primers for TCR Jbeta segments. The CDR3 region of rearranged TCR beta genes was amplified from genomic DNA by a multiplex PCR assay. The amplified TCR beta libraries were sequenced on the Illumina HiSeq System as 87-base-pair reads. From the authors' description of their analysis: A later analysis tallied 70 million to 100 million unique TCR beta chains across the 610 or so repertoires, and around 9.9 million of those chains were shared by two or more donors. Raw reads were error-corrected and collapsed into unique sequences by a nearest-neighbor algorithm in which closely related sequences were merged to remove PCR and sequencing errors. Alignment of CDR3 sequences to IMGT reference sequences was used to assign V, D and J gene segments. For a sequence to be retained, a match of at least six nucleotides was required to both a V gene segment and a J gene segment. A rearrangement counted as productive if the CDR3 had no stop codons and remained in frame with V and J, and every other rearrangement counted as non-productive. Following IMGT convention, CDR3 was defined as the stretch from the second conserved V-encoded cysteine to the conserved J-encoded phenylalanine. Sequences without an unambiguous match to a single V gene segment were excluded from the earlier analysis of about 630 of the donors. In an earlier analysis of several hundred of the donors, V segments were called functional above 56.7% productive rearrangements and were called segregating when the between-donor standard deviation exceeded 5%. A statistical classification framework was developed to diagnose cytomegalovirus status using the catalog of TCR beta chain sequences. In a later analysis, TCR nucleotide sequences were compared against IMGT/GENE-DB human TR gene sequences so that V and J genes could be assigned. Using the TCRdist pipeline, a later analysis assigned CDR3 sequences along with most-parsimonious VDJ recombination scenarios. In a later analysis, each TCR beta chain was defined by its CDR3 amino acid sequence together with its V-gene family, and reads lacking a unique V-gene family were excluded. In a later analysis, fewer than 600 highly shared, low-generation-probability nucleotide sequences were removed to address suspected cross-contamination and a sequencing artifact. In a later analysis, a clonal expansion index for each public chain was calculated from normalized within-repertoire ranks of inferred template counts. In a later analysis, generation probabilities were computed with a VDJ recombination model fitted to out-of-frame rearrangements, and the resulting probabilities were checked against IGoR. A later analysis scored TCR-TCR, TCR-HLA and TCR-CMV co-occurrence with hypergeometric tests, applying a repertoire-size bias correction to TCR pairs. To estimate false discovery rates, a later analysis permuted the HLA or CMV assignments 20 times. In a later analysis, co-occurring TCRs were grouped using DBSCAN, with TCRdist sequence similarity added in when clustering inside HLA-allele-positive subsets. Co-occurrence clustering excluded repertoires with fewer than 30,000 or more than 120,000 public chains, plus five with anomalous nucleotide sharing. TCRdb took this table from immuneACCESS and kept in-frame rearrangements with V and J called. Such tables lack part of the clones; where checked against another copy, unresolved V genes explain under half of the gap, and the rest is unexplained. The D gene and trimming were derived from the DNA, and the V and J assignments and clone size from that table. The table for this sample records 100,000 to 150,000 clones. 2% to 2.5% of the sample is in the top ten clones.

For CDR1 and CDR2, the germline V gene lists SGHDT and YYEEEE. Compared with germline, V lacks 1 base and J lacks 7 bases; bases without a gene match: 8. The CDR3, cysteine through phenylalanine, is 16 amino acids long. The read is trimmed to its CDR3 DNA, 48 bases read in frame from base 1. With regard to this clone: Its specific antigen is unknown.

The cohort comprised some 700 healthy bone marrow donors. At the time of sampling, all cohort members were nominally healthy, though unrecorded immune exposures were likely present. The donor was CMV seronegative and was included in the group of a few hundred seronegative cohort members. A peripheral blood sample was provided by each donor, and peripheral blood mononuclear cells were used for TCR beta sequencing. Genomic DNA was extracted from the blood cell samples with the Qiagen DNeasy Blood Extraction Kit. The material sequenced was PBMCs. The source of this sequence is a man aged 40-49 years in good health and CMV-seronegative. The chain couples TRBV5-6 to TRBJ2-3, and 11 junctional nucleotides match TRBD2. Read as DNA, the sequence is TGTGCCAGCAGCTTGATAGCGGGAGGGCCCTCGAATACGCAGTATTTT. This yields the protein CASSLIAGGPSNTQYF.